This is a list of T cell receptor beta chains from one sample in a study of blood T cell repertoires in COVID-19. Using immunoSEQ multiplex PCR, the repertoire was profiled, and TCRdb retains in-frame clones only, with some absent. This table holds over 45,000 clones, around four fifths found once. Sample: peripheral blood. Source of these receptors: a woman of 80 years or more with acute or convalescent COVID-19. Both conserved end residues are part of each CDR3. Only some rows state a clone size, as once, few, many or a class for expanded clones.

>TRBV5-1|.|TRBJ2-1
CASSRQDSSYNEQFF
>TRBV5-1|.|TRBJ1-2
CASSLFDTYYGYTF
>TRBV7-9|.|TRBJ2-3
CALDRDNTDTQYF
>TRBV6-6|.|TRBJ1-2
CASMVWLQGLDGYTF
>TRBV3-1/TRBV3-2|.|TRBJ1-2
CASSQGTAPRYTF
>TRBV9|few|TRBJ2-2
CASSVLGEGGELFF
>TRBV18|few|TRBJ2-2
CASSPRSADVGGELFF
>TRBV6-5|.|TRBJ2-1
CASRAPLAGLNEQFF
>TRBV2|few|TRBJ2-5
CASSEPAGGAETQYF
>TRBV6-1|.|TRBJ2-2
CASSDQLTTNTGELFF
>TRBV12-5|.|TRBJ2-7
CASGLVLQNAQQGKDEQYF
>TRBV7-8|.|TRBJ2-1
CASSPHGVGGPTGRTYNEQFF
>TRBV5-4|.|TRBJ2-7
CASSWTGEAEQYF
>TRBV10-3|.|TRBJ1-2
CAIGRRTGANYGYTF
>TRBV5-5|few|TRBJ2-7
CASSSASGGYEQYF
>TRBV29-1|.|TRBJ1-1
CSVVRSGGNTEAFF
>TRBV7-3|few|TRBJ2-5
CASSLGTSGGEETQYF
>TRBV13|.|TRBJ2-7
CASSLFVDRFSYEQYF
>TRBV5-6|.|TRBJ1-6
CASSLFLSPLHF
>TRBV12-5|.|TRBJ2-5
CASGLALAGGLGETQYF
>TRBV20-1|.|TRBJ2-1
CSADGTELLF
>TRBV5-1|.|TRBJ1-2
CASSDGVGARGYTF
>TRBV6-5|.|TRBJ1-5
CASRIGQAPGPQHF
>TRBV5-1|.|TRBJ2-1
CASSLRRSSYNEQFF
>TRBV6-5|.|TRBJ1-1
CASSPNKWNTEAFF
>TRBV6-5|.|TRBJ2-7
CASSYLGKFYEQYF
>TRBV5-6|.|TRBJ1-5
CASSLAGTGGVYQPQHF
>TRBV9|medium-sized|TRBJ2-1
CASSGSYNEQFF
>TRBV7-9|.|TRBJ1-2
CASSSGRGFGYTF
>TRBV21-1|.|TRBJ1-5
CASSKLSWDRAPYSNQPQHF
>TRBV19|.|TRBJ2-7
CASSYGVGSSFEQYF
>TRBV6-1|.|TRBJ1-2
CASSEMGIKGSYGYTF
>TRBV27|.|TRBJ1-6
CASRGKQGQGNSPLHF
>TRBV5-1|.|TRBJ1-6
CASSPGQGNSPLHF
>TRBV19|few|TRBJ1-1
CASSPLRETKRNTEAFF
>TRBV11-2|.|TRBJ2-5
CASSLLAGIGAETQYF
>TRBV5-1|once|TRBJ2-5
CASELSGGLQETQYF
>TRBV18|.|TRBJ2-3
CASSPSGRVPTDTQYF
>TRBV15|.|TRBJ1-1
CATSRELGTGEAFF
>TRBV2|.|TRBJ1-5
CASRGDRVGGQPQHF
>TRBV27|.|TRBJ2-7
CASSPLGTGLEQYF
>TRBV19|.|TRBJ2-1
CASRGLAGVGEQFF
>TRBV10-1|.|TRBJ2-1
CASSEAGVQYNEQFF
>TRBV19|.|TRBJ2-7
CASSYRVTYEQYF
>TRBV6-6|.|TRBJ2-1
CASSQRGTGGSYNEQFF
>TRBV7-9|.|TRBJ2-7
CASSLQGTYEQYF
>TRBV19|.|TRBJ1-2
CASSVGQGFYGYTF
>TRBV27|.|TRBJ1-1
CASSPRQGGNTEAFF
>TRBV30|.|TRBJ1-1
CALAHRRDNTEAFF
>TRBV5-8|.|TRBJ2-3
CASSPGATGGRDTQYF
>TRBV18|.|TRBJ1-3
CASSSSVKNTIYF